This TCR beta chain came from a study of cytomegalovirus exposure and HLA in healthy donors. A few counts support this clone. Its antigen is currently unknown. One junction end disagrees with the germline gene, perhaps due to a read error. General study points: Most observed TCR sequences were rare, whereas some public TCRs were detected in many donors. Productive status was seen about 90% or about 30% of the time for most TCR beta V segments in an earlier analysis. Later on, an analysis found that several of the most significant clusters appeared to be linked to common viral pathogens, which included parvovirus B19. Within a later analysis, the majority of CMV-associated TCR beta chains appeared HLA-restricted.

This PCR relied on a set of 60 Vbeta primers and 13 Jbeta primers. The table came from immunoSEQ multiplex PCR; TCRdb's copy has only in-frame clones and leaves some out. Of 90,000 or so clones listed, about four fifths are singletons. Per the germline V gene, CDR1 is GTSNPN and CDR2 is SVGIG (reference sequence). This CDR3 contains 12 residues. V is TRBV30 and J is TRBJ1-1; no clear D gene. Sequencing was done on a sample of PBMCs. The clonotype was recovered from a man aged 30-40 years in good health and CMV-seropositive. CDR3 nucleotides: TGTGCCTGGAGTGTACCGGGCGGGAAGCTTGGCTTT. Translation: CAWSVPGGKLGF.